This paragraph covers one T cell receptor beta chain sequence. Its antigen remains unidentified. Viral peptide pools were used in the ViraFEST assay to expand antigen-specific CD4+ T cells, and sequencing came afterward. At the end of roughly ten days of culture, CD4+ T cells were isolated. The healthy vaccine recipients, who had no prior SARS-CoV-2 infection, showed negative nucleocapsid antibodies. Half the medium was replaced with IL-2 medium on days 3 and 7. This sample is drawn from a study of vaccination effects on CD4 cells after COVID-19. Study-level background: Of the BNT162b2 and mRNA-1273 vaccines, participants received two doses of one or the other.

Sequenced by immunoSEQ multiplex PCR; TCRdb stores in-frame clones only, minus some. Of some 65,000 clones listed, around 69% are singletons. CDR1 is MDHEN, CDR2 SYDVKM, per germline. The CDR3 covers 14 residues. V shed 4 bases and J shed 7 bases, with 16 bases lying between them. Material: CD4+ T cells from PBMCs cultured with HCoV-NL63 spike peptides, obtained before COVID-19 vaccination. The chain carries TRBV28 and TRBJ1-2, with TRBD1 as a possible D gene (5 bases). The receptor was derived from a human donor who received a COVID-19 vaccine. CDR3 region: CASSSPFETVGYTF. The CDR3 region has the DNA TGTGCCAGCAGTTCCCCTTTTGAGACAGTTGGCTACACCTTC.